One TCR beta chain is described in this entry. What it binds is not known. Other DNA sequences in this sample translate to the same CDR3. This record belongs to a study of shared clonotypes between healthy human individuals. Across the study: Aged 18 to 49, the donors were two women and a few men.

Study-level findings and limits: In general, naive subsets displayed greater estimated richness than memory subsets did. When compared with the clonotypes that were shared by all four sorted-subset donors, the non-shared clonotypes turned out to have lower generation probabilities.

Germline CDR1 reads MNHEY; CDR2 reads SMNVEV (reference sequence). The length of the CDR3 is 13 residues. V gave up 0 bases and J gave up 4 bases, with 7 bases separating them. Profiling relied on immunoSEQ multiplex PCR, and the TCRdb table lists in-frame clones only, not all of them. The sample has 800,000 or so clones, about 97% seen once. CD8 cells classed as naive were CD45RO-negative and positively selected for CCR7, excluding terminally differentiated effector memory CD45RA+ cells. The source of this sequence is a man between 25 and 39 years old in good health. The sample taken for sequencing was naive CD8+ T cells sorted from blood. J is TRBJ2-7 and V is TRBV27; possibly TRBD2 for D (5 bases). In DNA, the CDR3 is TGTGCCAGCAGTTTATCGCCGGGATACGAGCAGTACTTC. Its translation: CASSLSPGYEQYF.